The 30 T cell receptor beta chains listed next were all sequenced from one sample in a study of cytomegalovirus exposure and HLA in healthy donors. 60 Vbeta and 13 Jbeta primers were used in PCR. The assay was immunoSEQ multiplex PCR, and TCRdb's table has in-frame clones only and misses some. Here the sample spans some 150,000 clones, approximately 80% being singletons. Specimen: PBMCs. These receptors were obtained from a woman aged 45 to 65 in good health and CMV-seropositive.

The rearrangement links TRBV11-2 to TRBJ1-6, with 9 bases matching TRBD1. The V and J ends lost 1 base and 8 bases, in that order; junction bases with no gene match: 6. Germline values: CDR1 SGHAT, CDR2 FQNNGV. This CDR3 is built from 16 residues. The CDR3 region has the DNA TGTGCCAGCAGCTTAGCGGGACAGGGTAACTATTCACCCCTCCACTTT. This codes for CASSLAGQGNYSPLHF.

This clone came up a few times. V and J are TRBV10-3 and TRBJ2-3; TRBD1 agrees at 8 bases. Unmatched junction bases numbered 12, after V lost 6 bases and J lost 4 bases. Germline values: CDR1 ENHRY, CDR2 SYGVKD. The CDR3 contains 16 residues. CDR3 coding DNA: TGTGCCATCAGGGGGTTAACGGGACAGGATCCAGATACGCAGTATTTT. It encodes CAIRGLTGQDPDTQYF.

V usage is TRBV19 and J usage is TRBJ2-3; D may be TRBD2 (7 bases). Trimming took off 8 bases at V and 5 bases at J, with 20 bases between the two ends. The CDR3 is 15 residues long. The germline CDR1 and CDR2 sequences are LNHDA and SQIVND (reference sequence). The CDR3 is CASSLRGGWQDTQYF. CDR3 in DNA: TGTGCCAGTTCATTGAGGGGGGGATGGCAAGATACGCAGTATTTT. Filled out from reference TRBV19 and TRBJ2-3, the complete variable domain reads DGGITQSPKYLFRKEGQNVTLSCEQNLNHDAMYWYRQDPGQGLRLIYYSQIVNDFQKGDIAEGYSVSREKKESFPLTVTSAQKNPTAFYLCASSLRGGWQDTQYFGPGTRLTVL.

J is TRBJ2-2 and V is TRBV29-1; tentative D call: TRBD1 (6 bases). This CDR3 contains 13 residues. The ends were cut back, 6 bases at V and 2 bases at J, with 10 bases in the middle. In germline, CDR1 is SQVTM, CDR2 ANQGSEA. Here the CDR3 reads CSVNRANTGELFF. In DNA form, the CDR3 reads TGCAGCGTCAACAGGGCCAACACCGGGGAGCTGTTTTTT.

The chain carries TRBV27 and TRBJ2-2; no reliable D call. Germline V gives CDR1 MNHEY, CDR2 SMNVEV (reference sequence). Between the trimmed V and J ends, which lost 4 bases and 7 bases, there was a span of 16 bases. This CDR3 is 15 amino acids long. CDR3 residues: CASSWPAPPVGELFF. As DNA, the CDR3 is TGTGCCAGCAGTTGGCCCGCCCCACCTGTCGGGGAGCTGTTTTTT.

V is TRBV4-1 and J is TRBJ2-3; D is possibly TRBD2 (6 bases). Germline CDR1 is MGHRA and CDR2 is YSYEKL. The CDR3 length is 17 residues. The germline V and J ends were trimmed by 0 bases and 4 bases, with 17 bases remaining between them. CDR3 nucleotide sequence: TGCGCCAGCAGCCAAGATCAAGGGCAGTGGGGGGCAGATACGCAGTATTTT. Residues: CASSQDQGQWGADTQYF.

The chain carries TRBV7-9 and TRBJ2-1; no reliable D call. Germline values: CDR1 SEHNR, CDR2 FQNEAQ (reference sequence). V was clipped by 1 base and J by 4 bases, with 5 bases between them. This CDR3 comprises 13 residues. The CDR3 region has the DNA TGTGCCAGCAGCTTAGACATATACAATGAGCAGTTCTTC. Amino acids: CASSLDIYNEQFF. Variable domain in full (rest from reference TRBV7-9 and TRBJ2-1): DTGVSQNPRHKITKRGQNVTFRCDPISEHNRLYWYRQTLGQGPEFLTYFQNEAQLEKSRLLSDRFSAERPKGSFSTLEIQRTEQGDSAMYLCASSLDIYNEQFFGPGTRLTVL.

The gene calls are TRBV7-9 and TRBJ2-1, with D possibly matching TRBD1 (5 bases). Germline-derived CDR1 and CDR2 are SEHNR and FQNEAQ (reference sequence). CDR3 size: 14 residues. V was pared by 3 bases and J by 4 bases, with 10 bases between. The CDR3 bases are TGTGCCAGCAGCTTCGCCGACAGTTACAATGAGCAGTTCTTC. Its protein product is CASSFADSYNEQFF.

The chain combines TRBV10-1 with TRBJ1-1; weak D call: TRBD1 (5 bases). There are 12 residues in the CDR3. Germline lookup yields CDR1 WNHNN and CDR2 SYGVQD (reference sequence). V lost 4 bases and J lost 7, with 10 bases in between. The CDR3 loop reads CASSGMDNEAFF. The CDR3 nucleotides are TGCGCCAGCAGTGGGATGGACAATGAAGCTTTCTTT.

In its sample, this clone was seen a few times. This rearrangement joins TRBV29-1 to TRBJ2-1; 16 bases align to TRBD2. Germline trimming cut 5 bases from V and 10 bases from J; bases unmatched to any gene: 17. The CDR3 extends over 18 amino acids. CDR1 SQVTM and CDR2 ANQGSEA come from the germline V gene. CDR3 residues: CSVMPGLAGGRRTWEQFF. The CDR3 DNA sequence: TGCAGCGTTATGCCGGGACTAGCGGGGGGGCGACGTACATGGGAGCAGTTCTTC.

This clone showed up just once. Here the CDR3 DNA reads TGCAGCGTTGAGGGGACTCTTATGAACACTGAAGCTTTCTTT. This gives the protein CSVEGTLMNTEAFF. The chain is built from TRBV29-1 and TRBJ1-1; weak D call: TRBD1 (5 bases). Trimming pared 3 bases from V and 0 bases from J, leaving 11 bases between. CDR1 is SQVTM and CDR2 is ANQGSEA in the germline V gene. The CDR3 contains 14 residues.

J is TRBJ1-2 and V is TRBV29-1; D not resolved. V lost 6 bases and J 4 bases, leaving 18 bases between the germline ends. Germline CDR1 reads SQVTM; CDR2 reads ANQGSEA. The CDR3 contains 14 residues. For the CDR3, the DNA is TGCAGCGTCCCCAGCCTGGAGTTCGTCTATGGCTACACCTTC. The encoded protein is CSVPSLEFVYGYTF. The variable domain in full, completed from reference TRBV29-1 and TRBJ1-2, reads SAVISQKPSRDICQRGTSLTIQCQVDSQVTMMFWYRQQPGQSLTLIATANQGSEATYESGFVIDKFPISRPNLTFSTLTVSNMSPEDSSIYLCSVPSLEFVYGYTFGSGTRLTVV.

The chain joins TRBV19 to TRBJ2-3, with D perhaps matching TRBD2 (7 bases). Trimming removed 8 bases at V and 2 bases at J, with 11 bases between. The length of the CDR3 is 13 residues. The V gene's germline CDR1 is LNHDA and CDR2 SQIVND (reference sequence). CDR3 coding DNA: TGTGCCAGTGCGGGGGCCGCCACAGATACGCAGTATTTT. It codes for CASAGAATDTQYF.

Points on this clone: The junction differs from germline at one of its ends, possibly a read error. This sequence joins TRBV5-8 and TRBJ2-2; the D gene is possibly TRBD1 (5 bases). The CDR3 extends over 16 amino acids. Per germline, CDR1 SGHTS and CDR2 YDEGEE. CDR3 coding DNA: TGTGCCCGCAGCTTATATCAGGGCTTCGAAACCGGGGAGCTGTTTTTT. This encodes CARSLYQGFETGELFF.

This chain links TRBV30 with TRBJ1-5; 8 bases agree with TRBD1. Germline CDR1 reads GTSNPN; CDR2 reads SVGIG (reference sequence). This CDR3 spans 19 amino acids. The trim removed 2 bases at V and 0 bases at J, leaving 15 bases unmatched. The CDR3 protein is CAWSLTPPPDRDSNQPQHF. The DNA of the CDR3 is TGTGCCTGGAGTTTAACTCCTCCCCCGGACAGGGATAGCAATCAGCCCCAGCATTTT.

This chain connects TRBV7-9 to TRBJ1-2; D ambiguous. Trimming pared 7 bases from V and 4 bases from J, leaving 13 bases between. The CDR3 has 13 amino acids. CDR1 is SEHNR, CDR2 FQNEAQ, per germline (reference sequence). The CDR3 sequence is CASTTDTLYGYTF. In DNA form, the CDR3 reads TGTGCCAGCACCACAGACACGCTCTATGGCTACACCTTC.

The chain combines TRBV25-1 with TRBJ1-4; weak D call: TRBD1 (5 bases). This CDR3 has 15 amino acids. Germline V CDR1 and CDR2: MGHDK, SYGVNS. V dropped 1 base and J dropped 7 bases, with 13 bases sitting between them. In DNA, the CDR3 is TGTGCCAGCAGTGAATCGCGAGGGAGGGGTGAAAAACTGTTTTTT. Amino acids: CASSESRGRGEKLFF.

The rearrangement joins TRBV10-3 to TRBJ2-7, with 10 bases that match TRBD2. CDR1 is ENHRY, CDR2 SYGVKD, per germline. The junction had 4 bases not matched to a gene; V was cut back by 6 bases and J by 2 bases. The CDR3 runs 14 residues. In nucleotides, the CDR3 is TGTGCCATCAGCCAAGCGGGGGGGCCCTACGAGCAGTACTTC. Its protein is CAISQAGGPYEQYF.

The chain has TRBV6-5 and TRBJ2-7; no reliable D call. This CDR3 contains 14 residues. Germline-derived CDR1 and CDR2 are MNHEY and SVGAGI. Trimming removed 5 bases at V and 0 bases at J, with 11 bases between. The CDR3 DNA sequence: TGTGCCAGCAGTCGCCAGGTGTTCTCCTACGAGCAGTACTTC. Amino acids: CASSRQVFSYEQYF.

Within the sample, this clone is medium-sized. An end of the junction differs from the germline gene, which may be a read error. This chain connects TRBV7-9 to TRBJ1-6; possible D gene TRBD1, 6 bases. Germline V CDR1 and CDR2: SEHNR, FQNEAQ (reference sequence). The CDR3 has 17 amino acids. CDR3 nucleotide sequence: TGTTCCAGCAGCTTCCATGACAGGTCGGGCAGTGGTTCACCCCTCCACTTT. As protein: CSSSFHDRSGSGSPLHF.

The CDR3 loop is CASSPGTGYADTQYF. The CDR3 nucleotides are TGTGCCAGTAGCCCCGGGACAGGGTATGCAGATACGCAGTATTTT. The chain carries TRBV19 and TRBJ2-3; 9 nucleotides line up with TRBD1. V gave up 6 bases and J gave up 4 bases; unmatched junction bases: 8. CDR1 and CDR2 from the germline V gene are LNHDA and SQIVND (reference sequence). The CDR3 runs 15 residues.

This clone has only a few counts. V and J are TRBV28 and TRBJ1-4; D is unresolved. V lost 5 bases and J 8 bases, leaving 15 bases between the germline ends. CDR1 and CDR2 from the germline V gene are MDHEN and SYDVKM. The CDR3 totals 14 residues. The CDR3 nucleotides are TGTGCCAGCAGTCTCCCAGGATTCGCCGAAAAACTGTTTTTT. Residues: CASSLPGFAEKLFF.

This clone was seen more than once but under ten times. This chain connects TRBV29-1 to TRBJ1-1; perhaps TRBD1 as D (6 bases). V lost 4 bases and J 6 bases, leaving 15 bases between the germline ends. The CDR3 is 13 amino acids. The germline V gene has CDR1 SQVTM and CDR2 ANQGSEA. The CDR3 is CSVAQGIGAEAFF. The CDR3 DNA follows: TGCAGCGTTGCCCAGGGGATAGGAGCTGAAGCTTTCTTT.

J is TRBJ1-2 and V is TRBV5-4; 7 positions agree with TRBD1. Germline trimming cut 4 bases from V and 3 bases from J; bases unmatched to any gene: 3. Germline V gives CDR1 SGHNT, CDR2 YYREEE (reference sequence). This CDR3 spans 13 amino acids. The CDR3 spells CASSPDRDYGYTF. CDR3 in DNA: TGTGCCAGCAGCCCAGACAGGGACTATGGCTACACCTTC.

The chain links TRBV30 to TRBJ2-1; D is possibly TRBD2 (7 bases). Per the germline V gene, CDR1 is GTSNPN and CDR2 is SVGIG (reference sequence). This CDR3 region has 12 residues. Trimming pared 8 bases from V and 10 bases from J, leaving 18 bases between. DNA for the CDR3: TGTGCCGCATGGCGGGGGCCAGGGGAGCAGTTCTTC. It is translated as CAAWRGPGEQFF.

The rearrangement joins TRBV6-5 to TRBJ1-2; D remains ambiguous. Germline V gene data show CDR1 as MNHEY and CDR2 as SVGAGI. The germline V and J ends were trimmed by 0 bases and 0 bases, with 11 bases remaining between them. The CDR3 spans 16 residues. The CDR3: CASSYSRAGTNYGYTF. The CDR3 DNA sequence: TGTGCCAGCAGTTACTCGAGGGCCGGAACTAACTATGGCTACACCTTC.

V usage is TRBV5-8 and J usage is TRBJ2-7, with a tentative D call TRBD1 (6 bases). The V end lost 6 bases, the J end lost 2 bases, and 21 bases lay between the germline ends. CDR1 SGHTS and CDR2 YDEGEE come from the germline V gene. The CDR3 consists of 16 residues. This CDR3 reads CASTLNPQTGTYEQYF. The CDR3 bases are TGTGCCAGCACCTTAAACCCCCAGACAGGTACCTACGAGCAGTACTTC. The full variable domain, completed using reference TRBV5-8 and TRBJ2-7, is EAGVTQSPTHLIKTRGQQATLRCSPISGHTSVYWYQQALGLGLQFLLWYDEGEERNRGNFPPRFSGRQFPNYSSELNVNALELEDSALYLCASTLNPQTGTYEQYFGPGTRLTVT.

The chain employs TRBV5-1 and TRBJ1-3; TRBD1 is a possible D gene (5 bases). Germline assignment: CDR1 SGHRS and CDR2 YFSETQ. Trimming took off 4 bases at V and 0 bases at J, with 8 bases between the two ends. This CDR3 comprises 14 residues. CDR3: CASSGGSSGNTIYF. CDR3 bases: TGCGCCAGCAGCGGGGGGAGCTCTGGAAACACCATATATTTT.

V gene TRBV6-1 combines with J gene TRBJ2-1; D is perhaps TRBD1 (6 bases). V was shortened by 2 bases and J by 5 bases, with 16 bases between the two germline ends. Germline assignment: CDR1 MNHNS and CDR2 SASEGT. The CDR3 has 16 amino acids. The CDR3 nucleotides are TGTGCCAGCAGTGAACCCCCGGGGACAAGTAACAATGAGCAGTTCTTC. As protein: CASSEPPGTSNNEQFF.

This clone appeared a few times. The V call is TRBV6-1, the J call TRBJ1-2, with 7 bases aligning to TRBD1. The CDR3 contains 15 residues. V lost 4 bases, J lost 1 base, and 6 bases stayed unmatched. Germline assignment: CDR1 MNHNS and CDR2 SASEGT. The CDR3 sequence is CASSGQGLSNYGYTF. CDR3 in DNA: TGTGCCAGCAGTGGACAGGGTTTGAGTAACTATGGCTACACCTTC.